Below are 12 T cell receptor beta chains sequenced from a single sample in a study of shared clonotypes between healthy human individuals. The data were produced by immunoSEQ multiplex PCR, yet TCRdb's version contains in-frame clones alone and is incomplete. The sample lists millions of clones, approximately 95% occurring once. As defined, naive CD8 cells were CD45RO-negative and positively selected for CCR7, with terminally differentiated effector memory CD45RA+ cells excluded. The sample consisted of naive CD8+ T cells sorted from blood. The receptors come from a man aged 18 to 30 in good health.

The gene calls are TRBV10-2 and TRBJ2-7; weak D call: TRBD2 (6 bases). The V end lost 6 bases, the J end lost 6 bases, and 15 bases lay between the germline ends. The CDR3 loop spans 13 amino acids. The germline V gene encodes CDR1 WSHSY and CDR2 SAAADI. This CDR3 is CASRDLDYFEQYF. The CDR3 nucleotides read TGCGCCAGCAGGGATCTGGACTATTTCGAGCAGTACTTC.

The chain uses TRBV15 and TRBJ2-5; D is perhaps TRBD2 (5 bases). Trimming cost V 0 bases and J 2 bases, with 25 bases left between them. The CDR3 length is 20 residues. Germline-derived CDR1 and CDR2 are LNHNV and YYDKDF (reference sequence). The CDR3 sequence is CATSRDTVGGLASVQETQYF. DNA for the CDR3: TGTGCCACCAGCAGAGATACAGTAGGTGGGCTAGCCTCTGTTCAAGAGACCCAGTACTTC.

Comment on this clone: Distinct nucleotide sequences in the sample also encode this CDR3. The V call is TRBV27, the J call TRBJ2-1; no clear D. The CDR3 loop spans 13 amino acids. V lost 6 bases to trimming and J lost 4 bases, with 10 bases between them. Germline CDR1 is MNHEY and CDR2 is SMNVEV (reference sequence). As DNA, the CDR3 is TGTGCCAGCAGCCCGGACGAGTACAATGAGCAGTTCTTC. This sequence encodes CASSPDEYNEQFF.

The chain joins TRBV5-1 to TRBJ2-7, with TRBD2 as a possible D gene (6 bases). V shed 0 bases and J shed 4 bases, with 11 bases lying between them. Germline CDR1 SGHRS, CDR2 YFSETQ. The CDR3 covers 14 residues. The CDR3 DNA reads TGCGCCAGCAGCTTGGGGGACTCCGTTTACGAGCAGTACTTC. Amino acids: CASSLGDSVYEQYF.

The genes are TRBV2 and TRBJ1-2, with 9 positions matching TRBD1. Unmatched junction bases numbered 14, after V lost 7 bases and J lost 14 bases. Germline CDR1 reads SNHLY; CDR2 reads FYNNEI. This CDR3 is built from 13 residues. The CDR3 sequence: CASTEGQGGPSTF. In DNA form, the CDR3 reads TGTGCCAGCACTGAGGGACAGGGAGGCCCCTCTACCTTC.

The genes are TRBV27 and TRBJ2-2; D uncertain. Deletions cut 7 bases from V and 6 bases from J, with 9 bases between. The CDR3 totals 12 residues. In germline, CDR1 is MNHEY, CDR2 SMNVEV (reference sequence). CDR3 sequence reads: CASTNYPGELFF. The CDR3 DNA is TGTGCCAGCACTAATTACCCCGGGGAGCTGTTTTTT.

The chain couples TRBV6-5 to TRBJ1-1; 8 bases map to TRBD1. Germline trimming cut 8 bases from V and 0 bases from J; bases unmatched to any gene: 5. The CDR3 spans 14 residues. The germline gives CDR1 MNHEY, CDR2 SVGAGI. The CDR3 protein is CASGQTGVNTEAFF. CDR3 sequence (DNA): TGTGCCAGCGGGCAGACAGGGGTGAACACTGAAGCTTTCTTT.

This chain connects TRBV5-1 to TRBJ1-2, with 8 bases fitting TRBD1. The CDR3 spans 13 residues. Per the germline V gene, CDR1 is SGHRS and CDR2 is YFSETQ. The junction had 5 bases not matched to a gene; V was cut back by 4 bases and J by 6 bases. This CDR3 is CASSGTGGDGYTF. In DNA, the CDR3 is TGCGCCAGCAGCGGAACAGGGGGTGATGGCTACACCTTC. Drawing the rest from reference TRBV5-1 and TRBJ1-2, the complete variable domain is KAGVTQTPRYLIKTRGQQVTLSCSPISGHRSVSWYQQTPGQGLQFLFEYFSETQRNKGNFPGRFSGRQFSNSRSEMNVSTLELGDSALYLCASSGTGGDGYTFGSGTRLTVV.

The chain joins TRBV4-1 to TRBJ1-2; 10 bases fit TRBD1. Unmatched junction bases numbered 12, after V lost 4 bases and J lost 4 bases. The CDR3 has 17 amino acids. CDR1 and CDR2 from the germline V gene are MGHRA and YSYEKL. This CDR3 reads CASSPQPGQGIGYGYTF. The CDR3 nucleotides read TGCGCCAGCAGCCCGCAACCGGGACAGGGGATCGGCTATGGCTACACCTTC.

This clone was counted a single time. The rearrangement joins TRBV27 to TRBJ1-1; D is unresolved. V was trimmed by 10 bases and J by 4 bases, leaving 19 bases between them. CDR1 is MNHEY and CDR2 is SMNVEV in the germline V gene (reference sequence). This CDR3 comprises 14 residues. The CDR3 loop is CATRPVGLGTEAFF. The CDR3 coding sequence is TGTGCCACCCGACCGGTAGGGCTCGGCACTGAAGCTTTCTTT.

This clone was counted once. The chain is built from TRBV2 and TRBJ2-7, with 7 bases lining up with TRBD2. This CDR3 is 15 amino acids long. CDR1 is SNHLY and CDR2 is FYNNEI in the germline V gene. V lost 6 bases and J lost 3; bases outside the gene matches: 11. This CDR3 is CASSATGLFRYEQYF. In DNA form, the CDR3 reads TGTGCCAGCAGCGCCACGGGACTATTCCGCTACGAGCAGTACTTC.

This clone was seen a single time. Here the CDR3 reads CASTGLVMNTEAFF. In DNA, the CDR3 is TGTGCCAGCACAGGGTTAGTAATGAACACTGAAGCTTTCTTT. The rearrangement uses TRBV28 and TRBJ1-1; a weak D match, TRBD1 (5 bases). Per the germline V gene, CDR1 is MDHEN and CDR2 is SYDVKM. Trimming took off 7 bases at V and 0 bases at J, with 12 bases between the two ends. This CDR3 has 14 residues.